This TCR beta chain was found in a study of CD8+ T cells in alopecia areata. The study, taken as a whole, reports: One nonresponder makes the tie between baseline CD8+ expansion and response uncertain. Clarity of TCR sharing across patients fell short of that in mice, possibly HLA-related. Scalp clonality and expanded CD8+ clones among the top 100 showed significant decreases with tofacitinib.

Documented treatment: oral pan-JAK inhibitor, 5-10 mg twice daily. Lesional scalp punch biopsies and peripheral blood were collected from alopecia areata patients. A remark on this clone: Antigen specificity is unknown.

TCR sequencing used cDNA made by reverse transcription of extracted RNA. The repertoire was sequenced with immunoSEQ multiplex PCR; TCRdb's copy has only in-frame clones and lacks some. The sample yields about 210,000 clones, 64% seen once. The germline V and J ends were trimmed by 3 bases and 2 bases, with 10 bases remaining between them. This CDR3 has 15 amino acids. Per germline, CDR1 KGHSH and CDR2 LQKENI. The TCR comes from a human donor with alopecia areata. This chain uses TRBV18 with TRBJ1-4; D remains ambiguous. Specimen: CD4+ T cells sorted from blood, collected at week 4, from a patient treated with tofacitinib. The CDR3 bases are TGTGCCAGCTCACCGCGGACGGATACTAATGAAAAACTGTTTTTT. Encoded protein: CASSPRTDTNEKLFF.